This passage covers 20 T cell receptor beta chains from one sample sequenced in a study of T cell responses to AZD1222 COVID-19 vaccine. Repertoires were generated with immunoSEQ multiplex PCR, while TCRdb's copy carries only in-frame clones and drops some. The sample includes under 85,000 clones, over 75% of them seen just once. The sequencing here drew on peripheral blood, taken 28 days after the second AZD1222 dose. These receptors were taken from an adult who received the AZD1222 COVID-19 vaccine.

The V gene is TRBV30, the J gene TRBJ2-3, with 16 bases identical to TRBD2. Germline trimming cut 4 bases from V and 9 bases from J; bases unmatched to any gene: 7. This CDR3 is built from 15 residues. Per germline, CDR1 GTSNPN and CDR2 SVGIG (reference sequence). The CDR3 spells CAWNRGLAGGRTQYF. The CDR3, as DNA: TGTGCCTGGAATAGGGGACTAGCGGGAGGGCGGACGCAGTATTTT.

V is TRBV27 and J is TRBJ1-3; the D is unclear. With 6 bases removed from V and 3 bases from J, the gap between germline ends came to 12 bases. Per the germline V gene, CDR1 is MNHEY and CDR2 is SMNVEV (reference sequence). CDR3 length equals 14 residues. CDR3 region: CASSRAGDGNTIYF. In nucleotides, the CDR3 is TGTGCCAGCAGCCGGGCTGGGGATGGAAACACCATATATTTT.

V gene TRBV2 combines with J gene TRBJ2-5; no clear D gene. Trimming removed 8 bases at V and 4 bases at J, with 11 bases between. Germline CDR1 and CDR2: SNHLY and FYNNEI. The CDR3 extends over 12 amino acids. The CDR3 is CASLFGLETQYF. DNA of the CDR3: TGTGCCAGCCTTTTTGGGTTAGAGACCCAGTACTTC.

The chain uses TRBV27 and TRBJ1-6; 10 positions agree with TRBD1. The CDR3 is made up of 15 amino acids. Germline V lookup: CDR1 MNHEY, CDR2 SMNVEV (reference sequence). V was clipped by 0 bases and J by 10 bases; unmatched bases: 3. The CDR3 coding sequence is TGTGCCAGCAGTTTATCAGGACAGGGGGGCTCACCCCTCCACTTT. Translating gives CASSLSGQGGSPLHF.

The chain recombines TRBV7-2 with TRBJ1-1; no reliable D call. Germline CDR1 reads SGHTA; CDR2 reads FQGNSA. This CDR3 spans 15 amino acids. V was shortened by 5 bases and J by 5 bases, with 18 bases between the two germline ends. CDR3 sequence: CASSPLQPPATEAFF. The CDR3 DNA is TGTGCCAGCAGCCCTCTTCAACCTCCGGCGACTGAAGCTTTCTTT.

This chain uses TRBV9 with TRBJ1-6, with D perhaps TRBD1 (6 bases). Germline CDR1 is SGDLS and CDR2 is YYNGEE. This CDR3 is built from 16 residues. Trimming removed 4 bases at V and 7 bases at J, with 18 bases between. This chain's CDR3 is CASSSGGRGGNSPLHF. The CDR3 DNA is TGTGCCAGCAGCTCTGGGGGCAGGGGTGGGAATTCACCCCTCCACTTT.

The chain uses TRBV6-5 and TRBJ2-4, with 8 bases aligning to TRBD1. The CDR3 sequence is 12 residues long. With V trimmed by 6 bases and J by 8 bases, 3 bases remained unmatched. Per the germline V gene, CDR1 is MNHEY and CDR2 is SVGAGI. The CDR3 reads CASSLTGDIQYF. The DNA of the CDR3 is TGTGCCAGCAGCTTGACAGGGGACATTCAGTACTTC.

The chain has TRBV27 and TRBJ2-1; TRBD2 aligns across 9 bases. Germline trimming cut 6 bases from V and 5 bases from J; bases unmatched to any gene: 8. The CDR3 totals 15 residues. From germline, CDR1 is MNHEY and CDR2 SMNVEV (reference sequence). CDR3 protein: CASRNLAGLDNEQFF. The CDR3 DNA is TGTGCCAGCAGAAACCTAGCGGGGTTGGACAATGAGCAGTTCTTC.

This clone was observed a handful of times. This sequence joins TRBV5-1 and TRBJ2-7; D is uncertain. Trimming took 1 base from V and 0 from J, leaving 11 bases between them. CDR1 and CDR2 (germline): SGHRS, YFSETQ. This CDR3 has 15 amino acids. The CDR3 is CASSLSAVPSYEQYF. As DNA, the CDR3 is TGCGCCAGCAGCTTGAGTGCAGTACCCTCCTACGAGCAGTACTTC. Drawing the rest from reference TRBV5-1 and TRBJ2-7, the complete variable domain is KAGVTQTPRYLIKTRGQQVTLSCSPISGHRSVSWYQQTPGQGLQFLFEYFSETQRNKGNFPGRFSGRQFSNSRSEMNVSTLELGDSALYLCASSLSAVPSYEQYFGPGTRLTVT.

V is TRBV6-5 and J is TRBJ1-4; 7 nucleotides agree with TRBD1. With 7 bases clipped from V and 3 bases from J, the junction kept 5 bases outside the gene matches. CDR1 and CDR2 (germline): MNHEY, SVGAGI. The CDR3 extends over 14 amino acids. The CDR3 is CASTAGTANEKLFF. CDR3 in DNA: TGTGCCAGCACCGCCGGGACAGCTAATGAAAAACTGTTTTTT.

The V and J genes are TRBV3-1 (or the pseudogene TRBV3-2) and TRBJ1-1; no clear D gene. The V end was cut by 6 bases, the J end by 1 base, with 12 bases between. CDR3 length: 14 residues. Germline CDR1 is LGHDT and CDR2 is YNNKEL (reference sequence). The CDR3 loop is CASSPRSTNTEAFF. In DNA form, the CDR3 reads TGTGCCAGCAGTCCCCGGAGCACGAACACTGAAGCTTTCTTT.

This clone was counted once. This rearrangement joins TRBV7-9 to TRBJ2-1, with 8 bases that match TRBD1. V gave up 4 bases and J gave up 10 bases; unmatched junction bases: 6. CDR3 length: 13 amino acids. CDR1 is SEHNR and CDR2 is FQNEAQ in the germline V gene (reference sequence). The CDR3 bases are TGTGCCAGCAGCTCCACCCACAGGGGGGAGCAGTTCTTC. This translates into CASSSTHRGEQFF. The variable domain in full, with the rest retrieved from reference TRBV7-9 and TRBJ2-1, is DTGVSQNPRHKITKRGQNVTFRCDPISEHNRLYWYRQTLGQGPEFLTYFQNEAQLEKSRLLSDRFSAERPKGSFSTLEIQRTEQGDSAMYLCASSSTHRGEQFFGPGTRLTVL.

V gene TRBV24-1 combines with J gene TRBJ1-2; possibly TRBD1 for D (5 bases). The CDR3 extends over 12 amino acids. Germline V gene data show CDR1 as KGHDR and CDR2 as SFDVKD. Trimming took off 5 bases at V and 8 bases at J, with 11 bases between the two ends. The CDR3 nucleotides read TGTGCCACCAGTGGGGGGGTAGGAGGCTACACCTTC. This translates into CATSGGVGGYTF.

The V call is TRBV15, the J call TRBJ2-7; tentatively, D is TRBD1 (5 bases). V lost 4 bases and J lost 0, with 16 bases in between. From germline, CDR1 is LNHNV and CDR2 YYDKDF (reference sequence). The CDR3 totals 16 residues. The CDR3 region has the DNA TGTGCCACCAGCAAAATCCCGACAGTCTTCTCCTACGAGCAGTACTTC. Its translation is CATSKIPTVFSYEQYF. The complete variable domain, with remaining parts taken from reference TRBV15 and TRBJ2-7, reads DAMVIQNPRYQVTQFGKPVTLSCSQTLNHNVMYWYQQKSSQAPKLLFHYYDKDFNNEADTPDNFQSRRPNTSFCFLDIRSPGLGDTAMYLCATSKIPTVFSYEQYFGPGTRLTVT.

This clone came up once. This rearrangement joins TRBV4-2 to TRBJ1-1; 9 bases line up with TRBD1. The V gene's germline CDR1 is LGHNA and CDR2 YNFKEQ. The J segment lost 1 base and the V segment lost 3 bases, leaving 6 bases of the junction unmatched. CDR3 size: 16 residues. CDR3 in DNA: TGTGCCAGCAGCCATGGAACAGGGGGCTGGAACACTGAAGCTTTCTTT. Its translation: CASSHGTGGWNTEAFF.

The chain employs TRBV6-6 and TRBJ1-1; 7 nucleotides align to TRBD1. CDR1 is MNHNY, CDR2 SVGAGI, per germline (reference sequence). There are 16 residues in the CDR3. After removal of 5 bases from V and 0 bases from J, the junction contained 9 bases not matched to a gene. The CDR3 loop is CASSQTDRDLNTEAFF. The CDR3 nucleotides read TGTGCCAGCAGTCAGACCGACAGGGACCTGAACACTGAAGCTTTCTTT.

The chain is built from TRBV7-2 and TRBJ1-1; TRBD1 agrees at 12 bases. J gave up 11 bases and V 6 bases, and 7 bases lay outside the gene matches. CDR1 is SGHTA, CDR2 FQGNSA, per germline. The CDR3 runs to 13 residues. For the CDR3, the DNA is TGTGCCAGCAGGTCCGGGACAGGGGGCGCCGCTTTCTTT. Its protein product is CASRSGTGGAAFF.

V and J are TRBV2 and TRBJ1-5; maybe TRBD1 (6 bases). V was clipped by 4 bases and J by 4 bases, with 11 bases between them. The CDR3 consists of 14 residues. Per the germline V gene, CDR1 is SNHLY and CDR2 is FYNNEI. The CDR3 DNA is TGTGCCAGCAGTGGACAGGTTCGAAATCAGCCCCAGCATTTT. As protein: CASSGQVRNQPQHF.

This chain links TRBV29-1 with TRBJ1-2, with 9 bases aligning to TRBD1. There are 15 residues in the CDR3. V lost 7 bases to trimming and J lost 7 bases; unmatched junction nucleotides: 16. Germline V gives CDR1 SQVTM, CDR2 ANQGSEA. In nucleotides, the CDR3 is TGCAGCGCTCCGACCCGGGACAGGGAGTTTCTTGGCTACACCTTC. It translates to CSAPTRDREFLGYTF. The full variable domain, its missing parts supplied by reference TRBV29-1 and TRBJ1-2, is SAVISQKPSRDICQRGTSLTIQCQVDSQVTMMFWYRQQPGQSLTLIATANQGSEATYESGFVIDKFPISRPNLTFSTLTVSNMSPEDSSIYLCSAPTRDREFLGYTFGSGTRLTVV.

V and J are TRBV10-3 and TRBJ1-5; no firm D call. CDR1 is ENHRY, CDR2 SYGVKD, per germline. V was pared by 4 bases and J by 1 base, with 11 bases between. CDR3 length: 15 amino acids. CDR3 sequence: CAISVGLASNQPQHF. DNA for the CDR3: TGTGCCATCAGTGTTGGACTGGCGAGCAATCAGCCCCAGCATTTT.